The next 30 T cell receptor beta chains were all read from a single sample in a study of blood T cell repertoires in COVID-19. Assay used: immunoSEQ multiplex PCR; TCRdb lists only in-frame clones, some missing. Here the sample spans about 84,000 clones, over 70% being singletons. Sequenced sample: peripheral blood. The receptors shown here come from a man aged 45-65 years with active or convalescent COVID-19.

The CDR3 loop is CASSGVGRLMNTEAFF. The CDR3 coding sequence is TGTGCCAGCAGTGGCGTAGGGAGACTCATGAACACTGAAGCTTTCTTT. This rearrangement joins TRBV2 to TRBJ1-1; D not certain. The CDR3 is made up of 16 amino acids. From germline, CDR1 is SNHLY and CDR2 FYNNEI. V was cut by 4 bases and J by 0 bases, with 15 bases left in between.

This chain links TRBV7-2 with TRBJ1-1; tentatively, D is TRBD1 (6 bases). This CDR3 spans 16 amino acids. CDR1 SGHTA and CDR2 FQGNSA come from the germline V gene. The germline V and J ends were trimmed by 1 base and 0 bases, with 12 bases remaining between them. The CDR3 DNA follows: TGTGCCAGCAGCTTAGGGGTAGGACAGTTGAACACTGAAGCTTTCTTT. Its translation is CASSLGVGQLNTEAFF. The whole variable domain, filled in from reference TRBV7-2 and TRBJ1-1, reads GAGVSQSPSNKVTEKGKDVELRCDPISGHTALYWYRQSLGQGLEFLIYFQGNSAPDKSGLPSDRFSAERTGGSVSTLTIQRTQQEDSAVYLCASSLGVGQLNTEAFFGQGTRLTVV.

With regard to this clone: A single base separates this from a much larger clone, so it may be a read error. CDR3 in amino acids: CASSRTGYGYTF. CDR3 sequence (DNA): TGTGCCAGCAGCCGGACAGGGTATGGCTACACCTTC. J is TRBJ1-2 and V is TRBV3-1 (or the pseudogene TRBV3-2); 8 bases map to TRBD1. The V gene's germline CDR1 is LGHDT and CDR2 YNNKEL (reference sequence). V trimming: 4 bases; J trimming: 5 bases; junction bases outside the gene matches: 0. The CDR3 runs to 12 residues.

The rearrangement links TRBV10-3 to TRBJ1-3; D gene ambiguous. The CDR3 has 15 amino acids. Deletions cut 0 bases from V and 4 bases from J, with 10 bases between. Germline loops: CDR1 ENHRY, CDR2 SYGVKD. This CDR3 reads CAISESGEAGNTIYF. The CDR3 region has the DNA TGTGCCATCAGTGAGTCCGGGGAAGCCGGAAACACCATATATTTT.

The CDR3 bases are TGTGCCAGCAGCCCTCGGGAGGGAGAAGAAGCTTTCTTT. This sequence encodes CASSPREGEEAFF. V and J are TRBV4-2 and TRBJ1-1; D not certain. The CDR3 has 13 amino acids. The V gene lost 4 bases and the J gene lost 8 bases, with 14 bases spanning the gap. Germline V gives CDR1 LGHNA, CDR2 YNFKEQ.

The chain carries TRBV5-5 and TRBJ1-4; 9 bases map to TRBD1. Germline values: CDR1 SGHKS, CDR2 YYEKEE (reference sequence). V lost 0 bases and J lost 6; bases outside the gene matches: 3. This CDR3 is built from 15 residues. The CDR3 bases are TGTGCCAGCAGCTTGGCTACAGGGGGCGATGAAAAACTGTTTTTT. It yields the protein CASSLATGGDEKLFF.

This sequence joins TRBV5-1 and TRBJ1-2, with D tentatively TRBD1 (5 bases). V lost 7 bases to trimming and J lost 8 bases, with 30 bases between them. Germline V gene lookup returns CDR1 SGHRS and CDR2 YFSETQ. CDR3 length: 17 residues. CDR3 residues: CASGQDPGLPYPGGYTF. In DNA, the CDR3 is TGCGCCAGCGGACAAGACCCGGGACTTCCTTACCCGGGGGGCTACACCTTC.

This chain links TRBV6-6 with TRBJ2-7, with D maybe TRBD2 (5 bases). The germline gives CDR1 MNHNY, CDR2 SVGAGI (reference sequence). Trimming shortened V by 5 bases and J by 6 bases, and 17 bases separated the two germline ends. CDR3 length equals 14 residues. CDR3 nucleotides: TGTGCCAGCAGTGTGGCGGTTAAAGGGAGCGAGCAGTACTTC. Protein sequence: CASSVAVKGSEQYF.

The chain joins TRBV30 to TRBJ2-7; the D gene is possibly TRBD1 (5 bases). This CDR3 comprises 13 residues. The germline V gene encodes CDR1 GTSNPN and CDR2 SVGIG (reference sequence). Trimming removed 1 base at V and 5 bases at J, with 12 bases between. The CDR3 sequence: CAWSEGQGDEQYF. In nucleotides, the CDR3 is TGTGCCTGGAGTGAGGGGCAAGGGGACGAGCAGTACTTC.

The chain carries TRBV30 and TRBJ2-5; 10 bases fit TRBD2. V gave up 4 bases and J gave up 1 base; unmatched junction bases: 12. The CDR3 has 17 amino acids. Germline V CDR1 and CDR2: GTSNPN, SVGIG (reference sequence). The CDR3 here is CAWTPPFRTSGQETQYF. CDR3 in DNA: TGTGCCTGGACCCCACCCTTTAGGACTAGCGGCCAAGAGACCCAGTACTTC. Drawing the rest from reference TRBV30 and TRBJ2-5, the complete variable domain is SQTIHQWPATLVQPVGSPLSLECTVEGTSNPNLYWYRQAAGRGLQLLFYSVGIGQISSEVPQNLSASRPQDRQFILSSKKLLLSDSGFYLCAWTPPFRTSGQETQYFGPGTRLLVL.

The chain is built from TRBV19 and TRBJ2-5; 8 bases line up with TRBD1. The germline CDR1 and CDR2 sequences are LNHDA and SQIVND (reference sequence). This CDR3 is built from 14 residues. The V gene end was trimmed by 6 bases and the J gene end by 5 bases; junction bases not matched to a gene: 8. This chain's CDR3 is CASSVTGGRETQYF. In DNA form, the CDR3 reads TGTGCCAGTAGCGTCACAGGGGGTCGGGAGACCCAGTACTTC.

This clone has just a few counts. This rearrangement joins TRBV3-1 (or the pseudogene TRBV3-2) to TRBJ2-5; the D gene is possibly TRBD1 (5 bases). V gave up 3 bases and J gave up 0 bases, with 11 bases separating them. This CDR3 contains 15 residues. Germline loops: CDR1 LGHDT, CDR2 YNNKEL (reference sequence). The CDR3 here is CASSQDTGDQETQYF. In DNA, the CDR3 is TGTGCCAGCAGCCAGGATACAGGAGACCAAGAGACCCAGTACTTC.

CDR3 protein: CASSLSGLNEQFF. The DNA for the CDR3 is TGTGCCAGCAGCTTGTCAGGTTTAAATGAGCAGTTCTTC. The chain recombines TRBV5-6 with TRBJ2-1, with unresolved D. V lost 1 base, J lost 7 bases, and 9 bases lay in between. Looked up from germline, CDR1 is SGHDT and CDR2 is YYEEEE. This CDR3 region has 13 residues.

CDR3 residues: CASGRGQSTGELFF. Here the CDR3 DNA reads TGTGCCAGCGGGAGGGGCCAGAGCACCGGGGAGCTGTTTTTT. The chain joins TRBV6-5 to TRBJ2-2; 7 positions match TRBD2. The trim removed 8 bases at V and 4 bases at J, leaving 7 bases unmatched. The CDR3 covers 14 residues. CDR1 and CDR2 from the germline V gene are MNHEY and SVGAGI.

The CDR3 DNA reads TGTGCCAGCAGGGACTGGGAAAACACTGAAGCTTTCTTT. This translates into CASRDWENTEAFF. The chain has TRBV6-5 and TRBJ1-1, with D unresolved. Trimming pared 6 bases from V and 2 bases from J, leaving 10 bases between. CDR1 and CDR2 from the germline V gene are MNHEY and SVGAGI. The length of the CDR3 is 13 residues.

This chain joins TRBV12-3 or TRBV12-4 and TRBJ2-2; a weak D match, TRBD2 (6 bases). The CDR3 is 13 amino acids. V dropped 5 bases and J dropped 7 bases, with 11 bases sitting between them. CDR3 coding DNA: TGTGCCAGCAGTGGATTAGCGGACGGGGAGCTGTTTTTT. It specifies CASSGLADGELFF.

This clone was detected a few times. The chain carries TRBV19 and TRBJ2-5, with TRBD1 matching over 9 bases. This CDR3 has 15 amino acids. Germline CDR1 LNHDA, CDR2 SQIVND (reference sequence). V gave up 3 bases and J gave up 2 bases; unmatched junction bases: 4. The CDR3 region has the DNA TGTGCCAGTAGTATCCCGGGACAGGGACAAGAGACCCAGTACTTC. Amino acids: CASSIPGQGQETQYF.

The chain uses TRBV6-5 and TRBJ2-1, with 9 bases aligning to TRBD1. The V gene's germline CDR1 is MNHEY and CDR2 SVGAGI. After removal of 7 bases from V and 4 bases from J, the junction contained 5 bases not matched to a gene. The CDR3 length is 14 residues. Here the CDR3 reads CASTPGQGYNEQFF. The CDR3 coding sequence is TGTGCCAGCACCCCGGGACAGGGATACAATGAGCAGTTCTTC.

This clone was detected only a few times. The rearrangement links TRBV5-1 to TRBJ2-1; TRBD2 is a possible D gene (5 bases). Trimming took 2 bases from V and 7 from J, leaving 19 bases between them. The CDR3 totals 16 residues. Looked up from germline, CDR1 is SGHRS and CDR2 is YFSETQ. The DNA of the CDR3 is TGCGCCAGCAGCTTCGGGGATACTTCGGTGGGAAATGAGCAGTTCTTC. Protein: CASSFGDTSVGNEQFF.

The CDR3 DNA reads TGTGCCAGCGGGGGCAGGGGGACAGATACGCAGTATTTT. Its protein product is CASGGRGTDTQYF. V is TRBV9 and J is TRBJ2-3; 7 nucleotides align to TRBD1. Germline CDR1 reads SGDLS; CDR2 reads YYNGEE. The trim removed 7 bases at V and 3 bases at J, leaving 5 bases unmatched. CDR3 length equals 13 residues.

The V gene is TRBV11-3, the J gene TRBJ2-2; TRBD1 agrees at 10 bases. The CDR3 is 16 residues long. Per germline, CDR1 SGHNT and CDR2 YENEEA. J gave up 3 bases and V 5 bases, and 6 bases lay outside the gene matches. DNA for the CDR3: TGTGCCAGCAGCCCCGGACAGGGGGACTACACCGGGGAGCTGTTTTTT. This encodes CASSPGQGDYTGELFF. Filled out from reference TRBV11-3 and TRBJ2-2, the complete variable domain reads EAGVVQSPRYKIIEKKQPVAFWCNPISGHNTLYWYLQNLGQGPELLIRYENEEAVDDSQLPKDRFSAERLKGVDSTLKIQPAELGDSAVYLCASSPGQGDYTGELFFGEGSRLTVL.

The chain uses TRBV7-2 and TRBJ1-2; TRBD1 matches 9 bases. Germline trimming cut 8 bases from V and 7 bases from J; bases unmatched to any gene: 11. Germline CDR1 is SGHTA and CDR2 is FQGNSA. The CDR3 loop spans 14 amino acids. CDR3 in amino acids: CASSGTGNIRGYTF. The CDR3, as DNA: TGTGCCAGCTCCGGGACAGGGAATATCCGTGGCTACACCTTC.

A word on this clone: Different DNA sequences within this sample yield the same CDR3. The gene calls are TRBV6-5 and TRBJ1-4, with D hard to call. Trimming pared 2 bases from V and 0 bases from J, leaving 4 bases between. The CDR3 is 14 amino acids. The germline V gene has CDR1 MNHEY and CDR2 SVGAGI. The CDR3 region has the DNA TGTGCCAGCAGTTACCGCGCAACTAATGAAAAACTGTTTTTT. Translating gives CASSYRATNEKLFF.

This chain connects TRBV11-2 to TRBJ2-7; D may be TRBD1 (6 bases). Trimming took off 6 bases at V and 0 bases at J, with 18 bases between the two ends. Germline CDR1 SGHAT, CDR2 FQNNGV. The CDR3 has 16 amino acids. CDR3 nucleotide sequence: TGTGCCAGCAGTCTGTCGGATGGGACACTCTCCTACGAGCAGTACTTC. This sequence encodes CASSLSDGTLSYEQYF.

The chain joins TRBV15 to TRBJ1-2; D unclear. V was cut by 1 base and J by 4 bases, with 10 bases left in between. The CDR3 runs to 14 residues. Germline CDR1 reads LNHNV; CDR2 reads YYDKDF (reference sequence). As DNA, the CDR3 is TGTGCCACCAGCAGAGGATCGGGTGGCTATGGCTACACCTTC. It is translated as CATSRGSGGYGYTF.

This clone has more than one count but fewer than ten. The V and J genes are TRBV5-1 and TRBJ1-1; a weak D match, TRBD1 (6 bases). The V end lost 6 bases, the J end lost 2 bases, and 14 bases lay between the germline ends. The CDR3 sequence is 14 residues long. Per germline, CDR1 SGHRS and CDR2 YFSETQ. The chain's CDR3 is CASNRDRQNTEAFF. The CDR3 bases are TGCGCCAGCAATAGAGACAGGCAAAACACTGAAGCTTTCTTT.

The chain combines TRBV5-6 with TRBJ2-5; 9 positions match TRBD2. With V trimmed by 5 bases and J by 5 bases, 7 bases remained unmatched. The CDR3 is 14 amino acids. Germline assignment: CDR1 SGHDT and CDR2 YYEEEE. DNA for the CDR3: TGTGCCAGCAGGGAAGCGGGGGGCACGGAGACCCAGTACTTC. It specifies CASREAGGTETQYF.

The chain employs TRBV7-9 and TRBJ1-6, with D perhaps TRBD1 (5 bases). CDR1 is SEHNR, CDR2 FQNEAQ, per germline (reference sequence). The V and J ends lost 3 bases and 7 bases respectively, with 13 bases between them. The CDR3 loop spans 15 amino acids. CDR3 sequence: CASSFGGVRNSPLHF. CDR3 bases: TGTGCCAGCAGCTTTGGGGGGGTTCGGAATTCACCCCTCCACTTT.

V and J are TRBV10-2 and TRBJ2-5, with a possible D match to TRBD2 (6 bases). CDR3 length: 12 residues. Trimming removed 9 bases from V and 0 bases from J, with 8 bases in between. CDR1 and CDR2 from the germline V gene are WSHSY and SAAADI. DNA for the CDR3: TGCGCCAGTGGAGGGAACCAAGAGACCCAGTACTTC. Translating gives CASGGNQETQYF.

J is TRBJ1-2 and V is TRBV27; tentative D call: TRBD1 (6 bases). Germline V gives CDR1 MNHEY, CDR2 SMNVEV (reference sequence). V was pared by 5 bases and J by 3 bases, with 10 bases between. CDR3 size: 13 residues. The CDR3 DNA sequence: TGTGCCAGCAGTCCTGGACAGTACTATGGCTACACCTTC. Translating it yields CASSPGQYYGYTF.